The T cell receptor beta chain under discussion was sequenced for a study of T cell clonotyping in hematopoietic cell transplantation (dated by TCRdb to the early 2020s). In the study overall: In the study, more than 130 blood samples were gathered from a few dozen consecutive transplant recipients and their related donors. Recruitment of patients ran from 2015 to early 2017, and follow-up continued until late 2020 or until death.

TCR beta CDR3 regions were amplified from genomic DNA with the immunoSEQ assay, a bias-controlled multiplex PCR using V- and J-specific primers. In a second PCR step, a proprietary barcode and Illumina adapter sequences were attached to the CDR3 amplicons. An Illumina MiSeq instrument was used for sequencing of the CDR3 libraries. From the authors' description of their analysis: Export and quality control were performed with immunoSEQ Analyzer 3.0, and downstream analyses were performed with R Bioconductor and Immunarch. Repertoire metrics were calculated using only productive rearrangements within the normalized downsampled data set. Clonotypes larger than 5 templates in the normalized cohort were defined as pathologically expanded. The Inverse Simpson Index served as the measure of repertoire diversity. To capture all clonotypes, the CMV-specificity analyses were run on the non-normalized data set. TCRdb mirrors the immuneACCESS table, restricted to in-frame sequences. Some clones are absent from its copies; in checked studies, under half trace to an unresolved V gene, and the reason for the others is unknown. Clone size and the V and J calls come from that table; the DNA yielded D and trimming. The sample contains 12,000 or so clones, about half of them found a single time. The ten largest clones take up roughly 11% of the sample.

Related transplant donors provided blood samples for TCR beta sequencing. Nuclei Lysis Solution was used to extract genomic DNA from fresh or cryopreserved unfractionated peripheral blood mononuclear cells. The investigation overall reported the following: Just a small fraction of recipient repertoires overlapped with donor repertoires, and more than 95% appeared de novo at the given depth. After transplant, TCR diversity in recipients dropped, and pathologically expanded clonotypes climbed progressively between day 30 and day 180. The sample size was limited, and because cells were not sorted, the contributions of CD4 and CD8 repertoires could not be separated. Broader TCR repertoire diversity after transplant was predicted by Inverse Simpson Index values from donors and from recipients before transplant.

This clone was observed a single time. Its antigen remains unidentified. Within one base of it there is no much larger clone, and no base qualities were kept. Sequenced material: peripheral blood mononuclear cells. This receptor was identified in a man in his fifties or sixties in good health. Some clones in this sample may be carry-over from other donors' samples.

The sequenced DNA: TGTGCCAGCAGCGGGACCGGACTAGCGGCTTACACCGGGGAGCTGTTTTTT. The encoded protein is CASSGTGLAAYTGELFF. The rearrangement joined TRBV5-4 to TRBJ2-2, with 10 junctional bases fitting TRBD2. CDR1 and CDR2, per the germline V gene (reference sequence), are SGHNT and YYREEE. Here V drops 4 bases and J drops 3 bases, and the junction holds 9 bases not matched to any gene. The CDR3 covers 17 residues, taking in both the cysteine and the phenylalanine. Only the CDR3 DNA stays, 51 bases, in frame from base 1.